Shown below are 29 T cell receptor beta chains from a single sample sequenced in a study of T cell clonality in common variable immunodeficiency. Method: immunoSEQ multiplex PCR; TCRdb's copy keeps in-frame clones and lacks some. There are 50,000 or so clones in the sample, none observed a single time. What was sequenced was peripheral blood mononuclear cells. Receptors were obtained from a person aged 18 to 75 in good health.

CDR3 residues: CASSICRGAIIGTQYF. The sequenced part of the CDR3 DNA is TGTGCCAGTAGTATATGTCGGGGGGCAATAATTGGGACG. V gene TRBV19 combines with J gene TRBJ2-3; D might be TRBD2 (7 bases). The CDR3 is cut off 3 residues early in the read; its end comes from the germline J gene. Germline V lookup: CDR1 LNHDA, CDR2 SQIVND (reference sequence). CDR3 size: 16 residues.

This clone was seen many times. The CDR3 is cut off 3 residues early in the read; its end comes from the germline J gene. The chain carries TRBV19 and TRBJ1-1; the match to TRBD1 covers 7 bases. Germline V gives CDR1 LNHDA, CDR2 SQIVND (reference sequence). The CDR3 contains 14 residues. V was pared by 5 bases and J by 0 bases, with 3 bases of the junction left unmatched. Incomplete CDR3 DNA: TGTGCCAGTAGTTGGGACAGAATGAACACTGAA. Translating gives CASSWDRMNTE. Given in full, the CDR3 is CASSWDRMNTEAFF.

This clone was counted ten times or more. Sequencing ends 3 residues short of the CDR3 end; the germline J gene provides the rest. The chain is built from TRBV19 and TRBJ2-5; TRBD2 agrees at 14 bases. This CDR3 has 17 residues. The ends lost 7 bases at V and 2 bases at J; junction bases unmatched: 9. Germline CDR1 LNHDA, CDR2 SQIVND (reference sequence). Incomplete CDR3 DNA: TGTGCCAGTACCGAGACTAGCGGGGGGGCTGAGCAAGAGACC. Protein sequence: CASTETSGGAEQET. The whole CDR3 is CASTETSGGAEQETQYF.

This clone was detected a few times. The read terminates 3 residues before the CDR3 end, so the remaining end is supplied by the germline J gene. This chain uses TRBV7-9 with TRBJ1-2, with D maybe TRBD1 (5 bases). The CDR3 has 13 amino acids. Looked up from germline, CDR1 is SEHNR and CDR2 is FQNEAQ (reference sequence). CDR3 DNA, as far as it was read: TGTGCCAGCAGCTTAAGGGGAGCCTACGAC. It translates to CASSLRGAYD. The whole CDR3 is CASSLRGAYDYTF.

This clone was counted at least ten times. The CDR3 end falls 3 residues outside the read, so it is completed with the germline J gene. The V gene is TRBV18, the J gene TRBJ1-1, with D unresolved. V was trimmed by 2 bases and J by 7 bases, leaving 8 bases between them. The CDR3 is 12 residues long. CDR1 and CDR2 from the germline V gene are KGHSH and LQKENI. CDR3 amino acids: CASSPLKGEAFF. CDR3 DNA (partial): TGTGCCAGCTCACCATTAAAGGGTGAA.

This clone was detected ten times or more. The sequenced part of the CDR3 DNA is TGCAGTGCTAGAGTCGGCAGCTCTCAAGGGGATGAG. This codes for CSARVGSSQGDE. The whole CDR3 protein is CSARVGSSQGDEQFF. The chain carries TRBV20-1 and TRBJ2-1; possible D gene TRBD1, 5 bases. The CDR3 is cut off 3 residues early in the read; its end comes from the germline J gene. V was shortened by 1 base and J by 8 bases, with 18 bases between the two germline ends. In germline, CDR1 is DFQATT, CDR2 SNEGSKA (reference sequence). The CDR3 contains 15 residues.

Comment on this clone: Read data end 3 residues before the CDR3 end; the end is taken from the germline J gene. This chain joins TRBV7-2 and TRBJ1-2, with D possibly being TRBD1 (5 bases). Germline CDR1 reads SGHTA; CDR2 reads FQGNSA. The CDR3 extends over 13 amino acids. The V and J ends lost 1 base and 4 bases respectively, with 7 bases between them. The DNA read from the CDR3 is TGTGCCAGCAGCTTAGGGGGGGGCTATGGC. It is translated as CASSLGGGYG. The complete CDR3 reads CASSLGGGYGYTF.

There are many counts of this clone. The CDR3 end is not reached by the read, which stops 3 residues before it; the germline J gene fills it in. The chain links TRBV19 to TRBJ2-4; D gene unclear. This CDR3 is built from 13 residues. Germline CDR1 LNHDA, CDR2 SQIVND (reference sequence). The V gene lost 3 bases and the J gene lost 9 bases, with 12 bases spanning the gap. CDR3 in amino acids: CASSIGGQFIQYF. The sequenced part of the CDR3 DNA is TGTGCCAGTAGTATTGGTGGGCAATTCATT.

This clone was seen ten or more times. Read data end 3 residues before the CDR3 end; the end is taken from the germline J gene. The chain links TRBV18 to TRBJ1-6; D is perhaps TRBD1 (5 bases). Germline lookup yields CDR1 KGHSH and CDR2 LQKENI. The V end was cut by 3 bases, the J end by 7 bases, with 16 bases between. There are 16 residues in the CDR3. CDR3 DNA, as far as it was read: TGTGCCAGCTCACCTCCAGGGATGCCCTCCAATTCACCC. As protein: CASSPPGMPSNSP. From start to end, the CDR3 is CASSPPGMPSNSPLHF.

Regarding this clone: The CDR3 is cut off 3 residues early in the read; its end comes from the germline J gene. V and J are TRBV20-1 and TRBJ1-2, with a weak D call TRBD1 (5 bases). This CDR3 has 15 residues. CDR1 is DFQATT and CDR2 is SNEGSKA in the germline V gene (reference sequence). Incomplete CDR3 DNA: TGCAGTGCTAGAGATGGGGCAGTTGCTTCCTACGAC. This encodes CSARDGAVASYD. The whole CDR3 sequence is CSARDGAVASYDYTF.

There are many counts of this clone. At one end the junction does not follow the germline gene, possibly because of a read error. Read sequence stops 3 residues before the CDR3 end, and the germline J gene provides the missing end. The V gene is TRBV4-2, the J gene TRBJ1-4; 8 nucleotides agree with TRBD1. Germline V CDR1 and CDR2: LGHNA, YNFKEQ. This CDR3 spans 15 amino acids. The part of the CDR3 DNA that was read is TGCGCCAGCAGCCAAGCGACAGGGGCGAGTGAAAAA. This gives the protein CASSQATGASEK. The whole CDR3 is CASSQATGASEKLFF.

This clone came up many times. The read terminates 3 residues before the CDR3 end, so the remaining end is supplied by the germline J gene. The chain has TRBV7-9 and TRBJ1-1, with D perhaps TRBD1 (6 bases). Trimming removed 1 base from V and 1 base from J, with 10 bases in between. This CDR3 has 15 amino acids. CDR1 and CDR2 from the germline V gene are SEHNR and FQNEAQ (reference sequence). The part of the CDR3 DNA that was read is TGTGCCAGCAGCTTAGAGGGCAGGGGGAACACTGAA. Translated, it gives CASSLEGRGNTE. The whole CDR3 sequence reads CASSLEGRGNTEAFF.

This clone appeared many times. The read ends 3 residues early relative to the CDR3; the germline J gene fills the gap. J is TRBJ1-2 and V is TRBV5-8; 8 bases agree with TRBD1. This CDR3 contains 13 residues. Germline V CDR1 and CDR2: SGHTS, YDEGEE. CDR3 sequence: CASRPGQGRGYTF. The covered CDR3 bases are TGTGCCAGCAGACCCGGACAGGGTAGAGGC.

Ten or more counts support this clone. The CDR3 extends 3 residues past the end of the read, so its final part is completed from the germline J gene. The chain couples TRBV4-2 to TRBJ2-5; 9 bases are a match to TRBD1. CDR3 size: 15 residues. V was pared by 0 bases and J by 4 bases, with 3 bases of the junction left unmatched. Germline-derived CDR1 and CDR2 are LGHNA and YNFKEQ. Incomplete CDR3 DNA: TGTGCCAGCAGCCAAGAGTACAGGGGGCGAGAGACC. Its protein is CASSQEYRGRET. The complete CDR3 protein is CASSQEYRGRETQYF.

Points on this clone: The read ends 3 residues before the CDR3 terminus; that terminus is restored from the germline J gene. The chain couples TRBV11-3 to TRBJ2-7, with D possibly TRBD2 on 6 matching bases. The CDR3 extends over 12 amino acids. The ends were cut back, 2 bases at V and 4 bases at J, with 6 bases in the middle. Germline CDR1 is SGHNT and CDR2 is YENEEA. CDR3 DNA (partial): TGTGCCAGCAGCTTACGGGGGTACGAG. This sequence encodes CASSLRGYE. The whole CDR3 reads CASSLRGYEQYF.

This clone was counted ten times or more. The read falls 3 residues short of the CDR3 end, and the missing part is taken from the germline J gene. The chain links TRBV19 to TRBJ2-1; a possible D gene is TRBD1 (6 bases). The germline V gene encodes CDR1 LNHDA and CDR2 SQIVND (reference sequence). The CDR3 has 15 residues. Trimming left V 2 bases short and J 3 bases short, with 11 bases between. The sequenced CDR3 bases are TGTGCCAGTAGTATAATGACAGGTTTCTACAATGAG. Amino acids: CASSIMTGFYNE. The whole CDR3 region reads CASSIMTGFYNEQFF. The variable domain in full, with the rest retrieved from reference TRBV19 and TRBJ2-1, is DGGITQSPKYLFRKEGQNVTLSCEQNLNHDAMYWYRQDPGQGLRLIYYSQIVNDFQKGDIAEGYSVSREKKESFPLTVTSAQKNPTAFYLCASSIMTGFYNEQFFGPGTRLTVL.

This clone occurred many times. Coverage ceases 3 residues before the CDR3 finishes, and the germline J gene fills in the end. The rearrangement links TRBV7-2 to TRBJ2-3; 7 bases are a match to TRBD2. The CDR3 has 15 residues. V gave up 5 bases and J gave up 1 base; unmatched junction bases: 6. Germline CDR1 reads SGHTA; CDR2 reads FQGNSA. CDR3 DNA (partial): TGTGCCAGCAGCCGCCAGCGGGACCGCACAGATACG. This gives the protein CASSRQRDRTDT. The full CDR3 protein reads CASSRQRDRTDTQYF. The whole variable domain, filled in from reference TRBV7-2 and TRBJ2-3, reads GAGVSQSPSNKVTEKGKDVELRCDPISGHTALYWYRQSLGQGLEFLIYFQGNSAPDKSGLPSDRFSAERTGGSVSTLTIQRTQQEDSAVYLCASSRQRDRTDTQYFGPGTRLTVL.

This clone was observed many times. The CDR3 end lies 3 residues beyond the end of the read and is filled in from the germline J gene. The chain uses TRBV30 and TRBJ1-2, with a tentative D call TRBD1 (5 bases). Trimming cost V 4 bases and J 7 bases, with 19 bases left between them. The CDR3 length is 14 residues. The germline V gene has CDR1 GTSNPN and CDR2 SVGIG (reference sequence). Partial CDR3 DNA: TGTGCCTGGAATTCTCTGCTGTCGGGGGGTGGC. Translation: CAWNSLLSGGG. The whole CDR3 sequence is CAWNSLLSGGGYTF.

This clone has ten or more counts. Sequencing ends 3 residues short of the CDR3 end; the germline J gene provides the rest. The rearrangement uses TRBV2 and TRBJ1-1; D gene uncertain. Deletions cut 2 bases from V and 4 bases from J, with 8 bases between. The CDR3 has 13 residues. Germline V gives CDR1 SNHLY, CDR2 FYNNEI. The covered CDR3 bases are TGTGCCAGCAGTGAACAGGAGGTCACTGAA. This sequence encodes CASSEQEVTE. The CDR3 in full is CASSEQEVTEAFF.

For this clone: The CDR3 is cut off 3 residues early in the read; its end comes from the germline J gene. This rearrangement joins TRBV6-2 or TRBV6-3 to TRBJ1-1; D is unresolved. The CDR3 covers 13 residues. Germline CDR1 MNHEY, CDR2 SVGEGT. The V end was cut by 5 bases, the J end by 0 bases, with 7 bases between. This CDR3 reads CASSRKLNTEAFF. CDR3 DNA (partial): TGTGCCAGCAGTCGTAAATTGAACACTGAA.

This clone has ten or more counts. The CDR3 end is not reached by the read, which stops 3 residues before it; the germline J gene fills it in. Other DNA sequences from this sample encode an identical CDR3 as well. The chain has TRBV2 and TRBJ1-2; 7 positions agree with TRBD1. Trimming took 6 bases from V and 3 from J; bases not matched to a gene: 10. From germline, CDR1 is SNHLY and CDR2 FYNNEI. CDR3 length: 15 residues. The covered CDR3 bases are TGTGCCAGCAGGGCAATGGGGGGACAGTACTATGGC. The encoded protein is CASRAMGGQYYG. The CDR3, in full, reads CASRAMGGQYYGYTF.

Many counts were recorded for this clone. The read comes to an end 3 residues before the CDR3 does, leaving the germline J gene to fill in the end. The chain links TRBV9 to TRBJ2-7; 7 positions agree with TRBD1. Losses at the gene ends were 4 bases for V and 1 base for J; bases not matched to a gene: 5. CDR1 and CDR2 (germline): SGDLS, YYNGEE. The CDR3 is 14 amino acids. The part of the CDR3 DNA that was read is TGTGCCAGCAGCCGGGACAGTCAGTCCTACGAG. It translates to CASSRDSQSYE. The full CDR3 reads CASSRDSQSYEQYF. Supplemented by reference TRBV9 and TRBJ2-7, the full variable domain reads DSGVTQTPKHLITATGQRVTLRCSPRSGDLSVYWYQQSLDQGLQFLIQYYNGEERAKGNILERFSAQQFPDLHSELNLSSLELGDSALYFCASSRDSQSYEQYFGPGTRLTVT.

There are many counts of this clone. The read is 3 residues too short to cover the CDR3 end, so that end is filled in from the germline J gene. This CDR3 is also generated by other DNA sequences in the sample. The J gene is TRBJ2-5, the V gene TRBV18; 9 nucleotides line up with TRBD1. Germline assignment: CDR1 KGHSH and CDR2 LQKENI. This CDR3 contains 15 residues. With 0 bases clipped from V and 5 bases from J, the junction kept 4 bases outside the gene matches. CDR3 amino acids: CASSPPNRGRETQYF. The covered CDR3 bases are TGTGCCAGCTCACCACCCAACAGGGGGCGGGAGACC.

This clone has only a few counts. The observed sequence ends 3 residues before the CDR3 terminus, with the missing tail filled in from the germline J gene. The chain combines TRBV2 with TRBJ2-2, with D possibly being TRBD2 (5 bases). Germline values: CDR1 SNHLY, CDR2 FYNNEI. This CDR3 has 14 amino acids. The sequenced part of the CDR3 DNA is TGTGCCGCTACACTCGGACTTCCTAATGAAAAG. Encoded protein: CAATLGLPNEK. The entire CDR3 sequence reads CAATLGLPNEKLFF.

Ten or more counts support this clone. The read ends 3 residues before the CDR3 terminus; that terminus is restored from the germline J gene. The V and J genes are TRBV11-2 and TRBJ2-2; D might be TRBD2 (6 bases). Germline assignment: CDR1 SGHAT and CDR2 FQNNGV. Trimming took 6 bases from V and 7 from J, leaving 12 bases between them. CDR3 size: 13 residues. CDR3 DNA, as far as it was read: TGTGCCAGCAGTTCCATGGGGGGCGGGGAG. Residues: CASSSMGGGE. The whole CDR3 region reads CASSSMGGGELFF.

This clone was seen repeatedly, ten times or more. Read data end 3 residues before the CDR3 end; the end is taken from the germline J gene. The chain joins TRBV10-1 to TRBJ1-2; D not certain. This CDR3 contains 16 residues. Germline V gene data show CDR1 as WNHNN and CDR2 as SYGVQD (reference sequence). V was trimmed by 6 bases and J by 2 bases, leaving 19 bases between them. CDR3 sequence: CASRASHPQQNYGYTF. The DNA read from the CDR3 is TGCGCCAGCAGGGCCTCCCACCCACAGCAAAACTATGGC.

The sample holds many counts of this clone. The DNA ends 3 residues before the CDR3 does, and the rest of the CDR3 is filled in from the germline J gene. The rearrangement links TRBV12-3 or TRBV12-4 to TRBJ2-5, with D perhaps TRBD1 (6 bases). The CDR3 is 14 residues long. V was clipped by 4 bases and J by 4 bases, with 13 bases between them. CDR3 bases read: TGTGCCAGCAGTTCAACCGGGACAACAGAGACC. It encodes CASSSTGTTET. The whole CDR3 sequence reads CASSSTGTTETQYF.

At least ten counts were recorded for this clone. The read ends 3 residues before the CDR3 terminus; that terminus is restored from the germline J gene. The chain employs TRBV6-1 and TRBJ1-2; possibly TRBD1 for D (5 bases). The CDR3 spans 15 residues. Germline V gene sequence: CDR1 MNHNS, CDR2 SASEGT. The sequenced part of the CDR3 DNA is TGTGCCAGCAGTGAAATAGGGGACTGGGGATTTCGC. Residues: CASSEIGDWGFR. In full, the CDR3 is CASSEIGDWGFRYTF.

This clone was counted ten times or more. The read comes to an end 3 residues before the CDR3 does, leaving the germline J gene to fill in the end. This chain joins TRBV7-8 and TRBJ2-7; unclear D gene. The CDR3 covers 12 residues. CDR1 and CDR2 (germline): SGHVS, FQNEAQ. Trimming pared 1 base from V and 3 bases from J, leaving 4 bases between. The DNA read from the CDR3 is TGTGCCAGCAGCTTAGTTCGCTACGAG. It specifies CASSLVRYE. The complete CDR3 sequence is CASSLVRYEQYF.